This paragraph covers one T cell receptor (beta chain) sequence. No antigen is known for it. The data derive from a study of T cell responses to AZD1222 COVID-19 vaccine. Whole-study results and caveats: Repertoire collection took place solely once the T cell response had peaked. Seropositive status at baseline applied to only a handful of AZD1222 recipients. Rises in breadth and depth of Spike-specific TCRs came after two AZD1222 doses. Epitopes outside B.1.351 and B.1.1.7 mutated regions reportedly drew nearly half of spike TCRs.

Produced via immunoSEQ multiplex PCR; TCRdb's table is partial and in-frame only. The sample lists more than 95,000 clones; over 90% were seen once. The receptor's source is an adult in good health. Sequenced here: peripheral blood, sampled on day 0 of AZD1222 vaccination.

The CDR3 DNA reads as TGTGCCAGCAGCATCAGGAGGGTTTGTAGTGAGACCCAGTACTTC. This gives the protein CASSIRRVCSETQYF. V usage is TRBV21-1 and J usage is TRBJ2-5; the D call in the table, TRBD2, was not verified against the DNA. TRBV21-1 is labeled a pseudogene. The CDR3 loop spans 15 amino acids.